Listed below are T cell receptor beta chains from one sample, sequenced in a study of cytomegalovirus exposure and HLA in healthy donors. TCRdb's copy holds only in-frame clones and misses some; the assay was immunoSEQ multiplex PCR. The sample includes just under 150,000 clones, over 80% of them seen just once. What was sequenced was PBMCs. Every receptor here comes from a man between 18 and 35 years old in good health and CMV-seropositive. The CDR3 runs from the conserved cysteine through the conserved F or W. Each record gives: D gene, J gene, clone size, V gene, CDR3 protein, CDR3 DNA. D genes are given only for firm matches. A clone size is listed for some rows: how often the clone was seen (once, few, many), or a class if it is expanded.

d_call: NA; j_call: TRBJ1-1; clone_size: NA; v_call: TRBV13; cdr3_aa: CASAKWGENTEAFF; cdr3_nt: TGTGCCAGTGCAAAATGGGGAGAGAACACTGAAGCTTTCTTT
d_call: TRBD2; j_call: TRBJ2-5; clone_size: NA; v_call: TRBV5-1; cdr3_aa: CASSPGGPETQYF; cdr3_nt: TGCGCCAGCAGCCCGGGGGGGCCAGAGACCCAGTACTTC
d_call: NA; j_call: TRBJ2-5; clone_size: NA; v_call: TRBV19; cdr3_aa: CASSNVFVKETQYF; cdr3_nt: TGTGCCAGTAGTAATGTCTTTGTTAAAGAGACCCAGTACTTC
d_call: NA; j_call: TRBJ1-6; clone_size: NA; v_call: TRBV5-1; cdr3_aa: CASSFGGPDNSPLHF; cdr3_nt: TGCGCCAGCAGCTTCGGGGGACCGGATAATTCACCCCTCCACTTT
d_call: TRBD2; j_call: TRBJ2-5; clone_size: NA; v_call: TRBV5-1; cdr3_aa: CASSLGSGGTTQETQYF; cdr3_nt: TGCGCCAGCAGCTTGGGTAGCGGGGGTACCACCCAAGAGACCCAGTACTTC
d_call: NA; j_call: TRBJ2-1; clone_size: NA; v_call: TRBV4-1; cdr3_aa: CASSQDRAVANEQFF; cdr3_nt: TGCGCCAGCAGCCAAGACCGAGCGGTGGCGAATGAGCAGTTCTTC
d_call: NA; j_call: TRBJ1-1; clone_size: NA; v_call: TRBV2; cdr3_aa: CASRKKEGNSQAFF; cdr3_nt: TGTGCCAGCAGGAAAAAGGAGGGTAACTCTCAAGCTTTCTTT
d_call: NA; j_call: TRBJ1-1; clone_size: NA; v_call: TRBV6-5; cdr3_aa: CASSYTRDTEAFF; cdr3_nt: TGTGCCAGCAGTTACACACGGGACACTGAAGCTTTCTTT
d_call: TRBD1; j_call: TRBJ2-1; clone_size: NA; v_call: TRBV9; cdr3_aa: CASSVGRDRGQNEQFF; cdr3_nt: TGTGCCAGCAGCGTAGGCCGGGACAGGGGGCAGAATGAGCAGTTCTTC
d_call: NA; j_call: TRBJ1-3; clone_size: NA; v_call: TRBV5-1; cdr3_aa: CASSEQPSGNTIYF; cdr3_nt: TGCGCCAGCAGCGAACAGCCCTCTGGAAACACCATATATTTT
d_call: NA; j_call: TRBJ2-1; clone_size: once; v_call: TRBV29-1; cdr3_aa: CSVVPGDNEQFF; cdr3_nt: TGCAGCGTTGTACCCGGGGACAATGAGCAGTTCTTC
d_call: NA; j_call: TRBJ2-4; clone_size: NA; v_call: TRBV14; cdr3_aa: CASSQDGPPGYF; cdr3_nt: TGTGCCAGCAGCCAAGATGGGCCTCCAGGGTACTTC
d_call: NA; j_call: TRBJ1-1; clone_size: few; v_call: TRBV19; cdr3_aa: CASNSQGSLNTEAFF; cdr3_nt: TGTGCCAGCAATAGCCAAGGGAGCCTGAACACTGAAGCTTTCTTT
d_call: TRBD1; j_call: TRBJ2-1; clone_size: NA; v_call: TRBV5-1; cdr3_aa: CASSADRGEYNEQFF; cdr3_nt: TGCGCCAGCAGCGCCGACAGGGGGGAATACAATGAGCAGTTCTTC
d_call: TRBD1; j_call: TRBJ2-1; clone_size: NA; v_call: TRBV6-5; cdr3_aa: CASRPTGDFHEQFF; cdr3_nt: TGTGCCAGCAGGCCGACAGGGGACTTCCATGAGCAGTTCTTC
d_call: TRBD2; j_call: TRBJ2-2; clone_size: NA; v_call: TRBV5-6; cdr3_aa: CASSWTSGGISNTGELFF; cdr3_nt: TGTGCCAGCAGTTGGACTAGCGGGGGGATATCGAACACCGGGGAGCTGTTTTTT
d_call: NA; j_call: TRBJ1-1; clone_size: NA; v_call: TRBV6-1; cdr3_aa: CASRDGQQNTEAFF; cdr3_nt: TGTGCCAGCAGGGATGGACAGCAGAACACTGAAGCTTTCTTT
d_call: NA; j_call: TRBJ2-2; clone_size: NA; v_call: TRBV28; cdr3_aa: CATNLAALHSNTGELFF; cdr3_nt: TGTGCCACCAACCTAGCAGCCCTTCATTCCAACACCGGGGAGCTGTTTTTT
d_call: TRBD1; j_call: TRBJ2-7; clone_size: NA; v_call: TRBV2; cdr3_aa: CASSEAWTGVLKEQYF; cdr3_nt: TGTGCCAGCAGTGAAGCTTGGACAGGGGTGTTGAAAGAGCAGTACTTC
d_call: NA; j_call: TRBJ1-1; clone_size: NA; v_call: TRBV29-1; cdr3_aa: CSVEKTGNTEAFF; cdr3_nt: TGCAGCGTTGAAAAGACAGGAAACACTGAAGCTTTCTTT
d_call: TRBD1; j_call: TRBJ2-7; clone_size: NA; v_call: TRBV6-5; cdr3_aa: CASSYTDRGYEQYF; cdr3_nt: TGTGCCAGCAGTTACACCGACAGGGGGTACGAGCAGTACTTC
d_call: TRBD1; j_call: TRBJ2-2; clone_size: NA; v_call: TRBV18; cdr3_aa: CASSLTDRANTGELFF; cdr3_nt: TGTGCCAGCTCACTTACCGACAGGGCGAACACCGGGGAGCTGTTTTTT
d_call: NA; j_call: TRBJ1-3; clone_size: NA; v_call: TRBV4-1; cdr3_aa: CASSWGTETEENTIYF; cdr3_nt: TGCGCCAGCAGCTGGGGAACCGAGACAGAGGAAAACACCATATATTTT
d_call: NA; j_call: TRBJ1-1; clone_size: NA; v_call: TRBV6-1; cdr3_aa: CASTGRAEAFF; cdr3_nt: TGTGCCAGCACAGGGAGGGCTGAAGCTTTCTTT
d_call: NA; j_call: TRBJ1-1; clone_size: NA; v_call: TRBV6-5; cdr3_aa: CASSKQGLTEAFF; cdr3_nt: TGTGCCAGCAGCAAACAGGGATTAACTGAAGCTTTCTTT